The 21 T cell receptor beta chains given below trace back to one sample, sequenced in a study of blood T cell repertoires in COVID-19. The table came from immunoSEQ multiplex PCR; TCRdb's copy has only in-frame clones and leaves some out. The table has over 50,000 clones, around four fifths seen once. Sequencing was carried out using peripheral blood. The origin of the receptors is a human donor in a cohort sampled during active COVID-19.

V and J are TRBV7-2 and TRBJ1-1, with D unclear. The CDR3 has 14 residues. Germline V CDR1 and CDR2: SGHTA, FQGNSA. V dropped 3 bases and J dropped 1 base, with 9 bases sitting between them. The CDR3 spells CASSFRGRNTEAFF. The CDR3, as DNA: TGTGCCAGCAGCTTTCGCGGCAGGAACACTGAAGCTTTCTTT.

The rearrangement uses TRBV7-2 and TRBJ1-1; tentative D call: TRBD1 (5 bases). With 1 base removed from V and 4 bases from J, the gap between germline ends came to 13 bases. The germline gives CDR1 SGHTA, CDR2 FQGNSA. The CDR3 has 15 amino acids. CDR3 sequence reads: CASSLGEGLGTEAFF. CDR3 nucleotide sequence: TGTGCCAGCAGCTTAGGGGAGGGGTTGGGCACTGAAGCTTTCTTT.

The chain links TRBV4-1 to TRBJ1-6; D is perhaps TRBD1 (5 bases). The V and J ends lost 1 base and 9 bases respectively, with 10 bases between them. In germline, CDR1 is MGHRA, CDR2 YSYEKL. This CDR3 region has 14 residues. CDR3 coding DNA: TGCGCCAGCAGCCAAGCTGGGGCTGGTTCACCCCTCCACTTT. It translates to CASSQAGAGSPLHF.

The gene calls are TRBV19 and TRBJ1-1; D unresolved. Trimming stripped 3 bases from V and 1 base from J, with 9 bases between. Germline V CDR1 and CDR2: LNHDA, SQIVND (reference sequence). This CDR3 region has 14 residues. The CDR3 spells CASSINVQNTEAFF. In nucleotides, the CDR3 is TGTGCCAGTAGTATTAATGTACAGAACACTGAAGCTTTCTTT. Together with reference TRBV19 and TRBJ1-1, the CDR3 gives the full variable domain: DGGITQSPKYLFRKEGQNVTLSCEQNLNHDAMYWYRQDPGQGLRLIYYSQIVNDFQKGDIAEGYSVSREKKESFPLTVTSAQKNPTAFYLCASSINVQNTEAFFGQGTRLTVV.

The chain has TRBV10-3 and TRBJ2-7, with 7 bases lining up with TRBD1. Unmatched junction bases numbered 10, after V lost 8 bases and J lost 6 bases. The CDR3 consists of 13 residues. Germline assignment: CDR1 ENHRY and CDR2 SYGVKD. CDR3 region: CAIGRDRGPEQYF. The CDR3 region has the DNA TGTGCCATCGGCCGGGACAGAGGTCCCGAGCAGTACTTC.

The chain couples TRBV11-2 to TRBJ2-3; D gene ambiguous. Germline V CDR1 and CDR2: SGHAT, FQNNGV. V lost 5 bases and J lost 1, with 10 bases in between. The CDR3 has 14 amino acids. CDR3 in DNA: TGTGCCAGCAGCCCCCTCGGAGGCACAGATACGCAGTATTTT. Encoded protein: CASSPLGGTDTQYF.

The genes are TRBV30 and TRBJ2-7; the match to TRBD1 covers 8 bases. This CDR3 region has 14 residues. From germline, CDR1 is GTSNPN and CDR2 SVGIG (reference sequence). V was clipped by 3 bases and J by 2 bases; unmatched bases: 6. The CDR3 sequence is CAWSVGQGPYEQYF. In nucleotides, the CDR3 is TGTGCCTGGAGCGTAGGACAGGGTCCCTACGAGCAGTACTTC.

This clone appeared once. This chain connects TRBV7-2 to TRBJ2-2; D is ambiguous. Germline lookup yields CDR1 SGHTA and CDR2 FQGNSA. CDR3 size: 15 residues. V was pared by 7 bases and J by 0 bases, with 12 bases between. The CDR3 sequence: CASILTVANTGELFF. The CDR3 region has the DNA TGTGCCAGCATCCTGACTGTCGCGAACACCGGGGAGCTGTTTTTT.

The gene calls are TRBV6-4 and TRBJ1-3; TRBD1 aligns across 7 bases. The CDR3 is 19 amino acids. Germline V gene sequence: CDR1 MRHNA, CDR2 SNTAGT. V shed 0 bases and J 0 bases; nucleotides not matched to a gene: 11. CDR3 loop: CASSDSIDRVINSGNTIYF. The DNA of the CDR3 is TGTGCCAGCAGTGACTCTATAGACAGGGTGATCAACTCTGGAAACACCATATATTTT.

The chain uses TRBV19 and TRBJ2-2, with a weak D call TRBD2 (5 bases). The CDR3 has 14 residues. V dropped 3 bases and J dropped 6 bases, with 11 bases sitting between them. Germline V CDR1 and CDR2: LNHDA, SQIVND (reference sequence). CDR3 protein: CASSIWTGSGELFF. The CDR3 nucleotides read TGTGCCAGTAGTATTTGGACGGGATCCGGGGAGCTGTTTTTT.

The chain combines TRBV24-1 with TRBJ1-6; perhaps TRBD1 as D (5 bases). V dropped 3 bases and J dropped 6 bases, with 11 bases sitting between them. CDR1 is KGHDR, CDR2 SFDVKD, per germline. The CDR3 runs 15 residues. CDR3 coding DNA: TGTGCCACCAGTGATGGGGCCTCCCTTAATTCACCCCTCCACTTT. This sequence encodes CATSDGASLNSPLHF.

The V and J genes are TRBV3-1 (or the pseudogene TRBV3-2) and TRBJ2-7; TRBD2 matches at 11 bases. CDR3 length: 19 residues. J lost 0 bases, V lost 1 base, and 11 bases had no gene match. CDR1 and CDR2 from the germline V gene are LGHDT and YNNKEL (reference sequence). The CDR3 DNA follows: TGTGCCAGCAGCCAAGGCCCCACTAGCGGGGGCCCAAGCTCCTACGAGCAGTACTTC. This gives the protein CASSQGPTSGGPSSYEQYF.

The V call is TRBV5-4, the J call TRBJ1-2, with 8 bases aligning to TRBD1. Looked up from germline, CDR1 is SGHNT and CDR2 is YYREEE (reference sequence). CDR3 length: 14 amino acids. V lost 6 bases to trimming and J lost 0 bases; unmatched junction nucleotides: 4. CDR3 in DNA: TGTGCCAGCACCCAGGGGGCGTCTAACTATGGCTACACCTTC. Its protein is CASTQGASNYGYTF.

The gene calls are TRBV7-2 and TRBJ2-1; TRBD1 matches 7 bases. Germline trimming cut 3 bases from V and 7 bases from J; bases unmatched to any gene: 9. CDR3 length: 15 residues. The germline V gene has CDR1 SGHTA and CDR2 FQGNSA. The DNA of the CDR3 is TGTGCCAGCAGCTTCAACAGGGGTCTTGGGAATGAGCAGTTCTTC. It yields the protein CASSFNRGLGNEQFF.

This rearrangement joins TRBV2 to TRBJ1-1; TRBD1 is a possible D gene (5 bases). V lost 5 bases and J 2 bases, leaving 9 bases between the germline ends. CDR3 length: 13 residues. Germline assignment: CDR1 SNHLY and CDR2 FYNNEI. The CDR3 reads CASSPTDNTEAFF. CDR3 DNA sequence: TGTGCCAGCAGTCCGACAGACAACACTGAAGCTTTCTTT.

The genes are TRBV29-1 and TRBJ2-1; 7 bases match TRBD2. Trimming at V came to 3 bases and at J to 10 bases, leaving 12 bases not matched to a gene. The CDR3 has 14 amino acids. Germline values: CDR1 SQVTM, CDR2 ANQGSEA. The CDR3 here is CSVDGAGAREEQFF. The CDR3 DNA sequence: TGCAGCGTTGATGGGGCGGGAGCTCGGGAGGAGCAGTTCTTC.

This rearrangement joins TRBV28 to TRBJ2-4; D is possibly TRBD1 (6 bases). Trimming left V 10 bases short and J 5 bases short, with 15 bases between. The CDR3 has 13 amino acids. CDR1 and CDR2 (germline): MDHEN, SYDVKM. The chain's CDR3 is CAIHNREENIQYF. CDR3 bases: TGTGCCATTCACAACAGGGAAGAAAACATTCAGTACTTC.

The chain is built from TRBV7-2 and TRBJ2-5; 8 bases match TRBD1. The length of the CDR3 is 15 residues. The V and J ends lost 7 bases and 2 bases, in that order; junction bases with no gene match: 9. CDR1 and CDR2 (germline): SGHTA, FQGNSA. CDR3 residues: CASTPVDRAQETQYF. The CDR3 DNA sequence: TGTGCCAGCACCCCCGTGGACAGGGCACAAGAGACCCAGTACTTC.

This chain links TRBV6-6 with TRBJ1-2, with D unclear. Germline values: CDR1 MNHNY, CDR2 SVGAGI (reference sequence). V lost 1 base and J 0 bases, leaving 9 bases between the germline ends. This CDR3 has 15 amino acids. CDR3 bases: TGTGCCAGCAGTTACTACAGTGCGACTAACTATGGCTACACCTTC. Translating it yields CASSYYSATNYGYTF.

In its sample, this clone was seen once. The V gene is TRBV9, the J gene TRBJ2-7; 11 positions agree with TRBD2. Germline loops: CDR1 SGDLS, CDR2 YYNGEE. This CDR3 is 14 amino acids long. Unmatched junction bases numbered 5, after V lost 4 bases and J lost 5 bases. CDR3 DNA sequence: TGTGCCAGCAGCCATAGCGGGAGGGCCGACGAGCAGTACTTC. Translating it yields CASSHSGRADEQYF.

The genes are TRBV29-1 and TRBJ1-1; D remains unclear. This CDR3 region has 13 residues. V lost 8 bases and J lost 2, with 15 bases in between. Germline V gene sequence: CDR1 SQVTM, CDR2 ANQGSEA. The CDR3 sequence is CSLRHSINTEAFF. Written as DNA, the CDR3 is TGCAGCCTTCGACACAGTATTAACACTGAAGCTTTCTTT.